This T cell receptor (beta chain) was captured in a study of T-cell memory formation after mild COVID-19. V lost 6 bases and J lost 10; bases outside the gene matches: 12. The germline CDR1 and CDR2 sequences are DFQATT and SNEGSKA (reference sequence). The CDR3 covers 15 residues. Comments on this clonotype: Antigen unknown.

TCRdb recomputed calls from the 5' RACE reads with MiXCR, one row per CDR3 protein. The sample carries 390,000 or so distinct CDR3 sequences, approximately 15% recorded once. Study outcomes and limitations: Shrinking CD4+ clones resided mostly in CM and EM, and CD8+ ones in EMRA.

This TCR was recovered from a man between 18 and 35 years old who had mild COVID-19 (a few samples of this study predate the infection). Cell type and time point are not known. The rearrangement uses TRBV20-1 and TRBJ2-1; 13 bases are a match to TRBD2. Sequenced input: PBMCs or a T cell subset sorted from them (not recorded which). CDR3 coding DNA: TGCAGTGCCCCCGGGGGACTAGCGGGGCCCCAGGAGCAGTTCTTC. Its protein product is CSAPGGLAGPQEQFF.